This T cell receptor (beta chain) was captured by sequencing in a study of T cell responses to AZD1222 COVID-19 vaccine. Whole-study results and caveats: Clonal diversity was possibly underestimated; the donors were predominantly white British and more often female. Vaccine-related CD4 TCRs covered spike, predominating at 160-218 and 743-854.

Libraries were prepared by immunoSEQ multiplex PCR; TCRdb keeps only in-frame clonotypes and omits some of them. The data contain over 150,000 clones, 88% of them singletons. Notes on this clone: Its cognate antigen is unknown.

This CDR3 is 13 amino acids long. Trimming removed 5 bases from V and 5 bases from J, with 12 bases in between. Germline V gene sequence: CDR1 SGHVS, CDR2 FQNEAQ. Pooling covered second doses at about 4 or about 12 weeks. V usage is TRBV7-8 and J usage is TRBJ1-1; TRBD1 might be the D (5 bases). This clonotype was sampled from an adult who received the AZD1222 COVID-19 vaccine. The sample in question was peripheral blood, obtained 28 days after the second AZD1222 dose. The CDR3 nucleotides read TGTGCCAGCAGCCTGACAGTTCTTACTGAAGCTTTCTTT. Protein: CASSLTVLTEAFF.